The clone carrying this TCR beta chain was recorded a few times. The record originates from a study of shared clonotypes between healthy human individuals. Each sample came from a Caucasian adult donor living in Nashville, Tennessee. Splitting the CD4+ cells yielded a CD45RA+ naive subset and a CD45RA-negative memory subset. Trimming removed 4 bases at V and 2 bases at J, with 14 bases between. This CDR3 spans 14 amino acids. The germline V gene has CDR1 SQVTM and CDR2 ANQGSEA. An approximately 200 ng quantity of DNA, approximately 29,000 T cell genomes, went into the sorted-subset replicate PCRs. TCRdb's table, derived via immunoSEQ multiplex PCR, lists solely in-frame clones and lacks some. Here the sample spans over 850,000 clones, about 80% being singletons.

This TCR was recovered from a man aged 18 to 29 in good health. Some clones in this sample may be carry-over from other donors' samples. The V and J genes are TRBV29-1 and TRBJ1-1; possibly TRBD1 for D (6 bases). What was sequenced was memory CD4+ T cells from PBMCs. Described subset: CD45RA-negative fraction. This CDR3 reads CSVAQQTGNTEAFF. The CDR3 DNA reads TGCAGCGTTGCTCAGCAGACAGGTAACACTGAAGCTTTCTTT.